This T cell receptor (beta chain) was sequenced during a study of radiation and T cells in renal cell carcinoma (dated by TCRdb to about 2020). About the study as a whole: A total of around 50 samples underwent TCR beta sequencing, made up of approximately 26 tumors and roughly 27 peripheral blood samples. In the 53 samples combined, 4,016,671 unique CDR3 nucleotide sequences were found, encoding roughly 2,500,000 unique CDR3 amino acid sequences. The final blood draw took place at 4 weeks after radiation, the same time as nephrectomy.

What the authors observed across the whole study: Tracking of blood repertoire dynamics stopped at less than five weeks after treatment, with no follow-up past that point. Because pretreatment tumor biopsies were not available, the study could not determine whether clonotypes were already present within the tumor at baseline. Effects of radiation dose or scheduling on the TCR repertoire could not be addressed with the single-armed trial design. Top tumor clonotypes rose in blood from baseline to 2 weeks post-radiation, then contracted by 4 weeks, suggesting transient expansion of tumor-resident clones.

The time point label on this specimen signifies: blood 4 weeks post-SBRT, at nephrectomy. In light of the paper, this sample's treatment or condition label describes: 15 Gy SBRT to primary tumor, nephrectomy 4 weeks later. Samples were obtained from a clinical trial, in which 15 Gy stereotactic body radiation therapy was delivered to primary renal cell carcinomas and nephrectomy was performed 4 weeks later. To follow tumor-enriched clonotypes, peripheral blood was collected serially from radiation-treated patients at baseline and again at 2 weeks and 4 weeks after SBRT. Every patient had renal cell carcinoma of clear cell pathology. The QIAamp DNA Blood Mini Kit (Qiagen) was used to prepare genomic DNA for TCR sequencing. The analyses included only samples that passed all quality control checks. From its cysteine to its phenylalanine, the CDR3 spans 16 amino acids. Just CDR3 DNA is preserved here, 48 bases in frame from base 1. Trimming costs V 1 base and J 7 bases, and their ends lie 17 bases apart. Looking up the germline V gene yields CDR1 MDHEN and CDR2 SYDVKM.

As to this clone: Its antigen remains undetermined. No quality values exist for individual bases; no much larger clone is one base distant.

TCR beta libraries were generated from genomic DNA with the immunoSEQ kit, following the manufacturer's recommendations. Library preparation used a first multiplex PCR with proprietary primers, then a second PCR adding unique barcodes, with bead cleanups after each round. A positive control reaction and a negative control reaction, both provided in the kit, were run with every batch of samples. The final libraries were assessed on an Agilent 4200 TapeStation D1000 ScreenTape, pooled by volume, and quantified by qPCR. Sequencing was performed on an Illumina NextSeq500 using a MidOutput 150-cycle cartridge, with 156 Read1 cycles, 15 Index1 cycles, and the kit custom primers. The pooled library was loaded at around 1 pM with a 20% PhiX control spike-in. As for how the authors treated the data: Vendor-processed data were analyzed in R, and a clonotype was defined as all T cells sharing the same CDR3 nucleotide sequence. In the clone abundance analyses, frequencies were normalized to the 10,000 most abundant clones in each sample. Public T cell clones, which averaged fewer than five per sample, were removed prior to analysis. A difference in abundance of at least 32-fold between compartments was used to define tumor-enriched and baseline blood-enriched clonotypes. A beta-binomial differential abundance model was applied to find clonotypes that expanded or contracted between blood time points. Tumor-blood repertoire similarity was measured with the Baroni-Urbani and Buser coefficient, and group comparisons used two-tailed Wilcoxon tests in R. TCRdb provides this immuneACCESS table in a form limited to in-frame rearrangements. Some clones are lacking; in checked studies, under half of them reflect an unresolved V gene, and why the rest are absent is not known. V, J and clone size are those of that table, while D and trimming were read from the DNA. This sample is represented by 30,000 to 40,000 clones; about 85% of them were singletons. Roughly 30% of the sample goes to the ten largest clones.

The clonotype originates from a man in his 60s with renal cell carcinoma. The sample was blood, taken from a patient whose treatment included radiotherapy and nephrectomy. The chain is made from TRBV28 and TRBJ1-5; no D gene call is confident. The sequenced DNA is TGTGCCAGCAGTTTATTGGGAGGGAGTGTAGGGCAGCCCCAGCATTTT. Its protein product is CASSLLGGSVGQPQHF.